Each of the 3 T cell receptor beta chains below was sequenced from the same sample in a study of Ad26.COV2.S vaccination and SARS-CoV-2 variants. Libraries were prepared by immunoSEQ multiplex PCR; TCRdb keeps only in-frame clonotypes and omits some of them. The sample has about 460,000 clones; about 88% are singletons. The treatment was: some 20 received Ad26.COV2.S at low or high dose, single or two shots; about 5 received placebo; per-sample allocation not given. It was on day 63 after the first vaccine or placebo injection that samples were taken. Material: peripheral blood, obtained in a trial of Ad26.COV2.S vaccine versus placebo. The receptors come from a person aged 18-65 years who received the Ad26.COV2.S COVID-19 vaccine or a placebo.

Here the CDR3 reads CASSPGQGFYRNTIYF. DNA for the CDR3: TGTGCCAGCTCACCCGGACAGGGCTTTTACAGAAACACCATATATTTT. This chain uses TRBV18 with TRBJ1-3; 8 nucleotides agree with TRBD1. V dropped 3 bases and J dropped 5; count of bases not matched to a gene: 9. The CDR3 has 16 residues. Germline values: CDR1 KGHSH, CDR2 LQKENI.

The chain has TRBV6-6 and TRBJ1-2; D is unclear. V was shortened by 9 bases and J by 4 bases, with 15 bases between the two germline ends. The CDR3 length is 13 residues. CDR1 and CDR2 (germline): MNHNY, SVGAGI (reference sequence). CDR3 sequence (DNA): TGTGCCAGTTACGACCCGCCGCCCTATGGCTACACCTTC. It is translated as CASYDPPPYGYTF.

The chain uses TRBV19 and TRBJ1-1; a weak D match, TRBD1 (6 bases). This CDR3 has 15 amino acids. Germline V lookup: CDR1 LNHDA, CDR2 SQIVND (reference sequence). Trimming took off 2 bases at V and 3 bases at J, with 13 bases between the two ends. The CDR3 nucleotides read TGTGCCAGTAGTATAATGGGACACCCCGACACTGAAGCTTTCTTT. The encoded protein is CASSIMGHPDTEAFF.